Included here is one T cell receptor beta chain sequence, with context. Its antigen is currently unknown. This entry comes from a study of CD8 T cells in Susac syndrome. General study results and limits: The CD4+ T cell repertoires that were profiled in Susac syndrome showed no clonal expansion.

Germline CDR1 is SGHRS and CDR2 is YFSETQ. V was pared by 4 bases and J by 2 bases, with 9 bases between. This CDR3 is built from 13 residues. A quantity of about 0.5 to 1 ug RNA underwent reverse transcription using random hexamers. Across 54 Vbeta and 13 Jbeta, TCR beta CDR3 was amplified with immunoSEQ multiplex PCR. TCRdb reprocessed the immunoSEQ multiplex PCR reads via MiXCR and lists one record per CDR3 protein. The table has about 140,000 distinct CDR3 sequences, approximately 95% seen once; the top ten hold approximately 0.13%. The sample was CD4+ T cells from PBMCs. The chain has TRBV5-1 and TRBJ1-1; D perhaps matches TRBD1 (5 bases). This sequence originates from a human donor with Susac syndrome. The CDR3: CASSLTANTEAFF. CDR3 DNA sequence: TGCGCCAGCAGCCTGACAGCAAACACTGAAGCTTTCTTT.